This T cell receptor beta chain came from a study of Ad26.COV2.S vaccination and SARS-CoV-2 variants. Turning to the study itself: Donor had been placed in the Ad26.COV2.S arm of the COV1001 trial.

The table lists this clone with a count of one. Treatment noted: about 20 received Ad26.COV2.S at low or high dose, single or two shots; five or six received placebo; per-sample allocation not given. The samples were gathered on day 63 after the first injection of vaccine or placebo. Spike of the Wuhan-strain SARS-CoV-2 was expressed by an Ad26 vector, which formed the vaccine. Here immunoSEQ multiplex PCR was the method, and the copy in TCRdb shows in-frame clones only, minus some. The sample includes more than 400,000 clones, roughly 90% of them seen just once. Per germline, CDR1 SGHRS and CDR2 YFSETQ. Trimming cost V 0 bases and J 0 bases, with 15 bases left between them. This CDR3 is 18 amino acids long.

The chain couples TRBV5-1 to TRBJ2-2, with D tentatively TRBD1 or TRBD2 (5 bases each). This clonotype was sampled from a person between 18 and 65 years old who received the Ad26.COV2.S COVID-19 vaccine or a placebo. Sample: peripheral blood, taken in a trial of Ad26.COV2.S vaccine versus placebo. The DNA for the CDR3 is TGCGCCAGCAGCTTGGCCCCTACCGGGACGTCGAACACCGGGGAGCTGTTTTTT. Translated, it gives CASSLAPTGTSNTGELFF.